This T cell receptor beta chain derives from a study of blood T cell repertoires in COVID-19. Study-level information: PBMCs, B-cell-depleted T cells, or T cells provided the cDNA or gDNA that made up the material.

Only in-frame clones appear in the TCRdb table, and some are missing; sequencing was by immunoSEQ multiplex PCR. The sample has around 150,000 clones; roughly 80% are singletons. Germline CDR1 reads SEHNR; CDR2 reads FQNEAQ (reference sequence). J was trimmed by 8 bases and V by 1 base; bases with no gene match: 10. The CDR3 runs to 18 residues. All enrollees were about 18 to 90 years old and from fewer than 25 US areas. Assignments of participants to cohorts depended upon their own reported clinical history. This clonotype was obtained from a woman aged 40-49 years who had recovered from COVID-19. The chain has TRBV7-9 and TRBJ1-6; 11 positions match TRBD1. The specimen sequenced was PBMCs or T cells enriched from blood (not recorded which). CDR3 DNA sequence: TGTGCCAGCAGCTTAGTGGGGAGGGGACAGGGGGGAGATTCACCCCTCCACTTT. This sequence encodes CASSLVGRGQGGDSPLHF.